These 32 T cell receptor beta chains share one sample of origin, sequenced in a study of regulatory T cells in long-lasting Graves disease. Time point reported: newly diagnosed GD, antithyroid drugs for less than 3 months. RNA extracted from PBMCs served as the sequencing template. Arm-PCR with iRepertoire HTBI primers amplified the CDR3 regions for these TCR beta libraries. Each CDR3 protein is one row after TCRdb ran MiXCR on the multiplex PCR reads. The sample lists 540,000 or so distinct CDR3 sequences, roughly 14% seen once, with roughly 10% in the top ten. This sample was shared with a second study, whose subject was T cells in Graves' hyperthyroidism and ophthalmopathy.

The sample here was peripheral blood mononuclear cells (PBMCs), taken at new diagnosis, from a patient treated with antithyroid drugs. These receptors were taken from a man aged 30 to 39 with Graves disease.

This clonotype was detected ten times or more. This rearrangement joins TRBV24-1 to TRBJ1-2; D might be TRBD1 (5 bases). CDR1 and CDR2 (germline): KGHDR, SFDVKD. V lost 3 bases, J lost 4 bases, and 14 bases lay in between. This CDR3 spans 15 amino acids. The CDR3 region is CATSDRQGLGYGYTF. The CDR3 DNA is TGTGCCACCAGTGATCGGCAGGGACTCGGCTATGGCTACACCTTC.

This clonotype was picked up a small number of times. V is TRBV27 and J is TRBJ1-1; D gene uncertain. The CDR3 consists of 14 residues. Germline CDR1 is MNHEY and CDR2 is SMNVEV (reference sequence). V was pared by 2 bases and J by 1 base, with 8 bases between. The CDR3 bases are TGTGCCAGCAGTTTAAGACGCCAGAACACTGAAGCTTTCTTT. It is translated as CASSLRRQNTEAFF.

This clonotype was counted at least ten times. Given the absence of the conserved phenylalanine or tryptophan at the CDR3 end, a read error is likely. The DNA is left out, because the CDR3 cannot be placed on it with certainty; the CDR3 is given as TCRdb lists it. This chain uses TRBV6-2 or TRBV6-3 with TRBJ2-5; the table's D call, TRBD1, was not checked against the DNA. The CDR3 contains 13 residues when both ends are counted. The germline V gene has CDR1 MNHEY and CDR2 SVGEGT. The CDR3 loop is CAVKIRGQVPPTV.

This clonotype was recorded many times. This chain connects TRBV5-1 to TRBJ2-1; D remains ambiguous. The germline gives CDR1 SGHRS, CDR2 YFSETQ. Trimming removed 0 bases from V and 6 bases from J, with 13 bases in between. This CDR3 spans 15 amino acids. The CDR3 spells CASSLGGGLRNEQFF. CDR3 nucleotides: TGCGCCAGCAGCTTGGGAGGCGGATTGCGCAATGAGCAGTTCTTC.

This clonotype was observed a handful of times. The chain carries TRBV12-3 or TRBV12-4 and TRBJ1-1; D might be TRBD1 (5 bases). The CDR3 loop spans 13 amino acids. Trimming cost V 3 bases and J 4 bases, with 9 bases left between them. CDR3 sequence reads: CASSFDGGTEAFF. The CDR3 nucleotides read TGTGCCAGCAGTTTCGATGGGGGCACTGAAGCTTTCTTT.

The sample holds many counts of this clonotype. The J gene is TRBJ1-1, the V gene TRBV12-3 or TRBV12-4, with D uncertain. V lost 3 bases and J lost 4, with 15 bases in between. The CDR3 sequence is 15 residues long. The DNA of the CDR3 is TGTGCCAGCAGTTTTAATCATGGCGAGGGCACTGAAGCTTTCTTT. Its protein is CASSFNHGEGTEAFF.

This clonotype was found a few times. This sequence joins TRBV5-1 and TRBJ2-7; TRBD2 aligns across 8 bases. The CDR3 has 19 residues. Germline CDR1 reads SGHRS; CDR2 reads YFSETQ. Trimming removed 5 bases from V and 3 bases from J; junction bases left unmatched: 22. CDR3 amino acids: CASRRTISRGGASIYEQYF. In DNA form, the CDR3 reads TGCGCCAGCAGACGAACTATTTCCCGGGGGGGCGCGAGTATCTACGAGCAGTACTTC.

This clonotype turned up a few times. The rearrangement links TRBV18 to TRBJ2-7; 9 positions agree with TRBD2. The J segment lost 6 bases and the V segment lost 2 bases, leaving 5 bases of the junction unmatched. Germline values: CDR1 KGHSH, CDR2 LQKENI. CDR3 length equals 14 residues. The chain's CDR3 is CASSPTGTSSEQYF. CDR3 nucleotides: TGTGCCAGCTCACCAACCGGGACTAGCAGCGAGCAGTACTTC.

This clonotype was detected only a few times. The chain is built from TRBV3-1 and TRBJ2-5; 9 bases agree with TRBD1. V shed 5 bases, J shed 3 bases, and the junction held 4 bases outside the gene matches. CDR1 LGHDT and CDR2 YNNKEL come from the germline V gene (reference sequence). CDR3 length: 14 residues. CDR3: CASSRTGDKETQYF. In nucleotides, the CDR3 is TGTGCCAGCAGCAGGACAGGGGATAAAGAGACCCAGTACTTC.

This clonotype was recorded many times. The rearrangement links TRBV20-1 to TRBJ1-1, with a tentative D call TRBD1 (6 bases). The V gene's germline CDR1 is DFQATT and CDR2 SNEGSKA (reference sequence). V was clipped by 8 bases and J by 1 base, with 11 bases between them. This CDR3 has 12 residues. CDR3 in amino acids: CSNLRGNTEAFF. The CDR3 DNA reads as TGCAGTAACCTCAGGGGGAACACTGAAGCTTTCTTT.

This clonotype was seen many times. The J gene is TRBJ2-1, the V gene TRBV28, with 14 bases aligning to TRBD2. Germline V CDR1 and CDR2: MDHEN, SYDVKM. The V segment lost 5 bases and the J segment 9 bases; nucleotides outside the gene matches: 9. CDR3 length equals 16 residues. In DNA, the CDR3 is TGTGCCAGCAGTCCGCGGACTAGCGGGAGGTCGGGTGAGCAGTTCTTC. Its protein product is CASSPRTSGRSGEQFF.

This clonotype was counted many times. This chain joins TRBV7-3 and TRBJ2-7; TRBD1 matches at 7 bases. The V gene end was trimmed by 11 bases and the J gene end by 3 bases; junction bases not matched to a gene: 19. Germline V gene data show CDR1 as SGHTA and CDR2 as FQGTGA. The CDR3 consists of 16 residues. CDR3 sequence: CAVRVRDRGSGYEQYF. DNA of the CDR3: TGTGCCGTGCGAGTCCGGGACAGAGGGTCAGGCTACGAGCAGTACTTC.

The sample holds a few counts of this clonotype. This chain connects TRBV20-1 to TRBJ2-3; D may be TRBD2 (6 bases). Between the trimmed V and J ends, which lost 1 base and 0 bases, there was a span of 11 bases. The CDR3 length is 15 residues. CDR1 is DFQATT and CDR2 is SNEGSKA in the germline V gene (reference sequence). The DNA of the CDR3 is TGCAGTGCTAGAGGTCGGGGGACTAGCACAGATACGCAGTATTTT. Translated: CSARGRGTSTDTQYF.

This clonotype was detected many times. This chain links TRBV6-5 with TRBJ2-7, with TRBD2 matching over 13 bases. The CDR3 has 21 residues. Germline-derived CDR1 and CDR2 are MNHEY and SVGAGI. The J segment lost 2 bases and the V segment lost 4 bases, leaving 20 bases of the junction unmatched. The CDR3 sequence is CASSFWGLRTSGSSLTYEQYF. DNA for the CDR3: TGTGCCAGCAGTTTTTGGGGACTGAGGACTAGCGGGAGTTCGCTGACCTACGAGCAGTACTTC.

The chain couples TRBV5-1 to TRBJ2-2; 8 bases line up with TRBD2. The length of the CDR3 is 16 residues. With 4 bases clipped from V and 4 bases from J, the junction kept 9 bases outside the gene matches. Germline V gene lookup returns CDR1 SGHRS and CDR2 YFSETQ. The CDR3 sequence: CASSTGRGGSTGELFF. The CDR3 nucleotides read TGCGCCAGCAGCACCGGACGGGGGGGTAGCACCGGGGAGCTGTTTTTT.

This clonotype was detected many times. The chain has TRBV29-1 and TRBJ2-5, with 10 bases identical to TRBD2. The CDR3 contains 15 residues. J lost 7 bases, V lost 2 bases, and 10 bases had no gene match. Germline CDR1 reads SQVTM; CDR2 reads ANQGSEA. Here the CDR3 DNA reads TGCAGCGTTGAATCGCCAGCGGGAGGGCCGGGGACCCAGTACTTC. Translated: CSVESPAGGPGTQYF.

This clonotype has a count of ten or more. J is TRBJ2-6 and V is TRBV28; the match to TRBD2 covers 9 bases. Germline trimming cut 8 bases from V and 0 bases from J; bases unmatched to any gene: 17. The CDR3 covers 20 residues. Germline loops: CDR1 MDHEN, CDR2 SYDVKM. The chain's CDR3 is CASESPLGLASSSGANVLTF. The CDR3 DNA is TGTGCCAGCGAGAGCCCTTTGGGACTAGCCTCTAGCTCTGGGGCCAACGTCCTGACTTTC.

This clonotype was counted a few times. The CDR3 DNA is TGTGCCATCAGGGCCGGGCCCTGGGATGAAAAACTGTTTTTT. Its protein product is CAIRAGPWDEKLFF. The rearrangement joins TRBV10-3 to TRBJ1-4; D gene uncertain. The ends were cut back, 6 bases at V and 6 bases at J, with 14 bases in the middle. Germline assignment: CDR1 ENHRY and CDR2 SYGVKD. The CDR3 has 14 amino acids.

This clonotype occurred many times. The rearrangement joins TRBV6-1 to TRBJ2-2; 8 bases match TRBD2. There are 15 residues in the CDR3. CDR1 and CDR2 from the germline V gene are MNHNS and SASEGT. Germline trimming cut 8 bases from V and 2 bases from J; bases unmatched to any gene: 7. CDR3 in DNA: TGTGCCAGCGTCTCAGCGGGAGCTAACACCGGGGAGCTGTTTTTT. This codes for CASVSAGANTGELFF.

This clonotype occurred many times. The chain couples TRBV20-1 to TRBJ2-7; D perhaps matches TRBD2 (7 bases). Trimming removed 3 bases at V and 3 bases at J, with 18 bases between. Germline V lookup: CDR1 DFQATT, CDR2 SNEGSKA (reference sequence). This CDR3 has 15 amino acids. The DNA for the CDR3 is TGCAGTGCTAGTCCCTGGGAGGGGGGGGACTACGAGCAGTACTTC. It specifies CSASPWEGGDYEQYF.

The rearrangement links TRBV20-1 to TRBJ1-2, with D perhaps TRBD1 (5 bases). Between the trimmed V and J ends, which lost 2 bases and 4 bases, there was a span of 11 bases. Germline V gene sequence: CDR1 DFQATT, CDR2 SNEGSKA (reference sequence). CDR3 length equals 13 residues. The chain's CDR3 is CSARPKTAYGYTF. The CDR3 coding sequence is TGCAGTGCTAGACCCAAGACAGCCTATGGCTACACCTTC.

This clonotype has ten or more counts. J is TRBJ1-6 and V is TRBV20-1, with 9 bases aligning to TRBD1. CDR3 length equals 13 residues. Trimming took 5 bases from V and 6 from J; bases not matched to a gene: 2. Germline V gene lookup returns CDR1 DFQATT and CDR2 SNEGSKA (reference sequence). As DNA, the CDR3 is TGCAGTGCTCCGGGACAGGGTAATTCACCCCTCCACTTT. It specifies CSAPGQGNSPLHF.

This clonotype showed up just a few times. V gene TRBV9 combines with J gene TRBJ2-1; maybe TRBD2 (6 bases). The V gene's germline CDR1 is SGDLS and CDR2 YYNGEE. This CDR3 has 14 amino acids. Trimming took off 3 bases at V and 5 bases at J, with 12 bases between the two ends. The chain's CDR3 is CASSAPPGDNEQFF. In DNA, the CDR3 is TGTGCCAGCAGCGCGCCCCCGGGAGACAATGAGCAGTTCTTC.

V is TRBV6-1 and J is TRBJ2-1; D perhaps matches TRBD2 (5 bases). The germline CDR1 and CDR2 sequences are MNHNS and SASEGT. The CDR3 covers 16 residues. V lost 5 bases to trimming and J lost 4 bases, with 18 bases between them. CDR3 protein: CASSPGFSDFYNEQFF. DNA for the CDR3: TGTGCCAGCAGTCCGGGGTTTTCGGATTTTTACAATGAGCAGTTCTTC.

This clonotype was found many times. The chain employs TRBV6-2 or TRBV6-3 and TRBJ2-3, with D perhaps given as TRBD1 or TRBD2 (6 bases each). Per germline, CDR1 MNHEY and CDR2 SVGEGT. V was cut by 5 bases and J by 6 bases, with 12 bases left in between. CDR3 length equals 13 residues. CDR3 region: CASSMTGGDTQYF. CDR3 nucleotide sequence: TGTGCCAGCAGTATGACAGGAGGGGATACGCAGTATTTT.

The chain employs TRBV19 and TRBJ1-6; a possible D gene is TRBD1 (6 bases). The CDR3 loop spans 12 amino acids. V lost 10 bases and J lost 9, with 13 bases in between. Germline V gene lookup returns CDR1 LNHDA and CDR2 SQIVND (reference sequence). CDR3 coding DNA: TGTGCCACCCAGGGGAGCGGTTCACCCCTCCACTTT. Residues: CATQGSGSPLHF.

This chain uses TRBV19 with TRBJ2-1; the match to TRBD1 covers 9 bases. Trimming took 8 bases from V and 3 from J; bases not matched to a gene: 5. From germline, CDR1 is LNHDA and CDR2 SQIVND (reference sequence). This CDR3 has 14 residues. CDR3 in DNA: TGTGCCAGTCGACGACAGGGGGACTACAATGAGCAGTTCTTC. Amino acid sequence: CASRRQGDYNEQFF.

This clonotype came up a few times. The gene calls are TRBV18 and TRBJ2-5; TRBD2 matches 7 bases. Germline lookup yields CDR1 KGHSH and CDR2 LQKENI. Germline trimming cut 4 bases from V and 1 base from J; bases unmatched to any gene: 3. CDR3 length: 14 amino acids. The CDR3 loop reads CASSRREAQETQYF. The CDR3 nucleotides read TGTGCCAGCTCACGTCGGGAGGCCCAAGAGACCCAGTACTTC. Looking up the rest from reference TRBV18 and TRBJ2-5 gives the full variable domain: NAGVMQNPRHLVRRRGQEARLRCSPMKGHSHVYWYRQLPEEGLKFMVYLQKENIIDESGMPKERFSAEFPKEGPSILRIQQVVRGDSAAYFCASSRREAQETQYFGPGTRLLVL.

This clonotype occurred many times. The gene calls are TRBV7-9 and TRBJ2-5; D possibly uses TRBD1 or TRBD2 (5 bases each). V was trimmed by 5 bases and J by 5 bases, leaving 18 bases between them. This CDR3 contains 15 residues. Looked up from germline, CDR1 is SEHNR and CDR2 is FQNEAQ (reference sequence). CDR3 residues: CASSRDHKLSETQYF. CDR3 in DNA: TGTGCCAGCAGCCGGGACCATAAGCTTTCGGAGACCCAGTACTTC.

The genes are TRBV30 and TRBJ2-7; D may be TRBD1 (5 bases). The CDR3 is 13 amino acids. CDR1 is GTSNPN and CDR2 is SVGIG in the germline V gene (reference sequence). Trimming took off 5 bases at V and 1 base at J, with 12 bases between the two ends. The CDR3: CAWAGRASYEQYF. In nucleotides, the CDR3 is TGTGCCTGGGCAGGCAGGGCTTCCTACGAGCAGTACTTC.

The table lists this clonotype with a few counts. This rearrangement joins TRBV5-4 to TRBJ2-7; D unclear. V was pared by 0 bases and J by 2 bases, with 9 bases between. The CDR3 sequence is 14 residues long. Germline CDR1 is SGHNT and CDR2 is YYREEE (reference sequence). The CDR3 sequence: CASSLGNGAYEQYF. The CDR3 bases are TGTGCCAGCAGCTTGGGAAATGGGGCCTACGAGCAGTACTTC.

This clonotype was picked up many times. The chain couples TRBV30 to TRBJ1-2; D remains unclear. Germline V lookup: CDR1 GTSNPN, CDR2 SVGIG (reference sequence). V was cut by 8 bases and J by 6 bases, with 10 bases left in between. CDR3 size: 10 residues. The CDR3 loop reads CAPTSDGYTF. The CDR3 coding sequence is TGTGCCCCTACCAGCGATGGCTACACCTTC.